These T cell receptor beta chains were read from a single sample in a study of blood T cell repertoires in COVID-19. Using immunoSEQ multiplex PCR, the repertoire was profiled, and TCRdb retains in-frame clones only, with some absent. The sample has tens of thousands of clones, roughly 78% seen once. Sequencing input: peripheral blood. The receptors originated from a man in his 60s with acute or convalescent COVID-19. Both conserved end residues are part of each CDR3. A D gene is named only where the DNA matches it firmly. The size of a clone is reported for some rows only, either as once, few or many, or as a class for expanded clones.

clone_size d_call j_call v_call cdr3_aa cdr3_nt
- TRBD1 TRBJ1-5 TRBV5-4 CASSFPSGTGLSNQPQHF TGTGCCAGCAGCTTTCCATCCGGGACAGGGCTGAGCAATCAGCCCCAGCATTTT
- - TRBJ2-6 TRBV18 CASSPVSGPGANVLTF TGTGCCAGCTCACCGGTTTCAGGGCCCGGGGCCAACGTCCTGACTTTC
- - TRBJ1-2 TRBV27 CASRKTGGYTF TGTGCCAGCAGAAAAACGGGGGGCTACACCTTC
once TRBD2 TRBJ2-1 TRBV5-1 CASSPPGLAMGEQFF TGCGCCAGCAGCCCCCCGGGACTAGCGATGGGTGAGCAGTTCTTC
- TRBD2 TRBJ2-7 TRBV18 CASSPPGLGPYEQYF TGTGCCAGCTCACCACCGGGACTAGGCCCCTACGAGCAGTACTTC
- - TRBJ1-5 TRBV29-1 CSVGTGLSNQPQHF TGCAGCGTTGGAACAGGGTTGAGCAATCAGCCCCAGCATTTT
- - TRBJ1-5 TRBV7-2 CASSPPGGQPQHF TGTGCCAGCAGCCCACCGGGGGGTCAGCCCCAGCATTTT
- - TRBJ2-3 TRBV21-1 CASSFGGLFTDTQYF TGTGCCAGCAGCTTTGGGGGCCTTTTTACAGATACGCAGTATTTT
- - TRBJ2-3 TRBV7-9 CASSLGLTTDTQYF TGTGCCAGCTCTCTCGGACTTACCACAGATACGCAGTATTTT
- - TRBJ1-6 TRBV2 CASSEAGGFGSPLHF TGTGCCAGCAGTGAAGCGGGGGGGTTTGGCTCACCCCTCCACTTT
- - TRBJ1-1 TRBV12-3/TRBV12-4 CASSPLRSTEAFF TGTGCCAGCAGCCCTTTGCGGAGCACTGAAGCTTTCTTT
- TRBD1 TRBJ1-6 TRBV5-1 CASSSGTGSNSPLHF TGCGCCAGCAGCTCAGGGACAGGGTCAAATTCACCCCTCCACTTT
- - TRBJ2-7 TRBV5-6 CASSLVDRPYEQYF TGTGCCAGCAGCTTGGTAGACAGGCCCTACGAGCAGTACTTC
- - TRBJ1-2 TRBV3-1/TRBV3-2 CASSQGGLSYGYTF TGTGCCAGCAGCCAAGGTGGACTTAGCTATGGCTACACCTTC
few - TRBJ2-3 TRBV29-1 CSARTGTDTQYF TGCAGCGCCCGGACAGGCACAGATACGCAGTATTTT
- - TRBJ2-1 TRBV12-3/TRBV12-4 CASSVDWSNEQFF TGTGCCAGCAGCGTGGACTGGTCCAATGAGCAGTTCTTC
- TRBD1 TRBJ1-2 TRBV24-1 CATDTAPRGNYGYTF TGTGCCACCGATACTGCCCCCAGGGGGAACTATGGCTACACCTTC
- TRBD1 TRBJ2-7 TRBV7-2 CASSKDRGQYEQYF TGTGCCAGCAGCAAGGACAGGGGGCAATACGAGCAGTACTTC
- - TRBJ1-1 TRBV5-6 CASSFWWGGSDTEAFF TGTGCCAGCAGCTTCTGGTGGGGGGGTAGTGACACTGAAGCTTTCTTT
- TRBD1 TRBJ2-1 TRBV2 CASRQTDRARNEQFF TGTGCCAGCAGGCAAACGGACAGGGCTCGTAATGAGCAGTTCTTC
- - TRBJ2-5 TRBV10-1 CASSEGQGARETQYF TGCGCCAGCAGTGAAGGGCAGGGCGCGCGGGAGACCCAGTACTTC
once - TRBJ2-1 TRBV18 CASSQYNEQFF TGTGCCAGCTCTCAGTACAATGAGCAGTTCTTC
- TRBD2 TRBJ2-3 TRBV7-2 CASSLAGAGVLSDTQYF TGTGCCAGCAGCTTAGCGGGAGCGGGGGTTCTCTCAGATACGCAGTATTTT
few TRBD1 TRBJ1-1 TRBV4-3 CASSRFRQGVTEAFF TGCGCCAGCAGCCGATTCAGACAGGGTGTCACTGAAGCTTTCTTT
- TRBD1 TRBJ1-3 TRBV27 CASSLTGTGRNTIYF TGTGCCAGCAGTTTAACGGGGACAGGGCGAAACACCATATATTTT
once TRBD1 TRBJ2-1 TRBV5-6 CASSPTLDRGYNEQFF TGTGCCAGCAGCCCCACCCTGGACAGGGGTTACAATGAGCAGTTCTTC
- TRBD2 TRBJ2-7 TRBV27 CASSWREGGYEQYF TGTGCCAGCAGTTGGCGGGAGGGCGGTTACGAGCAGTACTTC
- TRBD2 TRBJ2-7 TRBV4-1 CASSQGGGRVKSYEQYF TGCGCCAGCAGCCAAGGGGGCGGGAGGGTGAAATCCTACGAGCAGTACTTC
once - TRBJ2-3 TRBV6-6 CASSYELGRGDTQYF TGTGCCAGCAGTTACGAACTAGGGAGGGGGGATACGCAGTATTTT
few - TRBJ1-5 TRBV27 CASSLGQGLNQPQHF TGTGCCAGCAGTTTAGGGCAGGGCCTAAATCAGCCCCAGCATTTT
- - TRBJ2-1 TRBV30 CAWAGASYNEQFF TGTGCCTGGGCGGGGGCCTCCTACAATGAGCAGTTCTTC
- TRBD1 TRBJ1-5 TRBV2 CASKRGQNNQPQHF TGTGCCAGCAAAAGGGGGCAGAACAATCAGCCCCAGCATTTT
- - TRBJ2-5 TRBV7-3 CASSLSLMETQYF TGTGCCAGCAGCTTAAGTTTAATGGAGACCCAGTACTTC
- TRBD1 TRBJ1-2 TRBV6-5 CATPEGADGYTF TGTGCCACTCCGGAGGGGGCAGATGGCTACACCTTC
few TRBD1 TRBJ1-6 TRBV2 CASSDRGNSPLHF TGTGCCAGCAGTGACAGGGGGAATTCACCCCTCCACTTT
- - TRBJ2-1 TRBV5-1 CASSSQSGYNEQFF TGCGCCAGCAGCTCCCAGAGCGGGTACAATGAGCAGTTCTTC
- TRBD1 TRBJ1-4 TRBV4-3 CASSQSYTGVTNEKLFF TGCGCCAGCAGCCAATCCTATACAGGGGTGACTAATGAAAAACTGTTTTTT
- - TRBJ2-1 TRBV19 CASSRDRNNYNEQFF TGTGCCAGTAGTAGAGACAGGAACAACTACAATGAGCAGTTCTTC
- - TRBJ2-7 TRBV5-1 CASSTGVARAHEQYF TGCGCCAGCAGCACTGGAGTGGCAAGAGCACACGAGCAGTACTTC
few TRBD1 TRBJ2-7 TRBV28 CASSRSRGRIYEQYF TGTGCCAGCAGTCGCAGCAGGGGGCGGATCTACGAGCAGTACTTC
- - TRBJ2-1 TRBV28 CASSPLRLASFHNEQFF TGTGCCAGCAGTCCCCTCAGACTGGCTTCTTTTCACAATGAGCAGTTCTTC
- TRBD2 TRBJ2-3 TRBV10-1 CASSPWTSGRGFGTDTQYF TGCGCCAGCAGCCCTTGGACTAGCGGGAGAGGTTTCGGCACAGATACGCAGTATTTT
- - TRBJ2-1 TRBV11-2 CASSTDRQNEQFF TGTGCCAGCAGCACGGACAGACAGAATGAGCAGTTCTTC
- - TRBJ2-2 TRBV19 CASIPQVNTGELFF TGTGCCAGTATTCCCCAGGTGAACACCGGGGAGCTGTTTTTT
- TRBD2 TRBJ2-3 TRBV9 CASSVRLATDTQYF TGTGCCAGCAGCGTTCGACTAGCCACAGATACGCAGTATTTT
- - TRBJ1-1 TRBV18 CASSPPGTGRANTEAFF TGTGCCAGCTCACCACCCGGAACAGGGAGGGCAAACACTGAAGCTTTCTTT
- TRBD2 TRBJ2-1 TRBV7-3 CASSSDGGAWYNEQFF TGTGCCAGCAGCTCCGACGGGGGGGCCTGGTACAATGAGCAGTTCTTC
few TRBD2 TRBJ2-3 TRBV5-1 CASSTGTSGGATDTQYF TGCGCCAGCAGCACCGGGACTAGCGGAGGGGCAACAGATACGCAGTATTTT
- - TRBJ2-3 TRBV6-2/TRBV6-3 CASSSTQLDTQYF TGTGCCAGCAGTTCCACTCAACTAGATACGCAGTATTTT
- TRBD1 TRBJ2-7 TRBV7-2 CASSAPDRGRDEQYF TGTGCCAGCAGCGCTCCGGACAGGGGGCGCGACGAGCAGTACTTC
- - TRBJ2-1 TRBV11-2 CASSLEQRFSYNEQFF TGTGCCAGCAGCTTAGAGCAGCGGTTCTCCTACAATGAGCAGTTCTTC
- - TRBJ2-3 TRBV2 CASSEAADTQYF TGTGCCAGCAGTGAAGCCGCAGATACGCAGTATTTT
few TRBD1 TRBJ2-7 TRBV19 CASSPDRGDEQYF TGTGCCAGTAGTCCGGACAGGGGGGACGAGCAGTACTTC
- - TRBJ2-5 TRBV3-1/TRBV3-2 CASSQDLGQETQYF TGTGCCAGCAGCCAAGATCTCGGGCAAGAGACCCAGTACTTC